These 7 T cell receptor beta chains were all obtained from the same sample, sequenced in a study of blood T cell repertoires in COVID-19. Assay: immunoSEQ multiplex PCR; the TCRdb copy retains only in-frame clones and omits some. The sample holds roughly 250,000 clones, under 90% seen once. The sequenced sample consisted of PBMCs or T cells enriched from blood (not recorded which). These receptors originate from a woman between 40 and 50 years old who had been exposed to COVID-19.

The rearrangement joins TRBV7-2 to TRBJ2-3; 13 nucleotides align to TRBD2. Losses at the gene ends were 5 bases for V and 5 bases for J; bases not matched to a gene: 7. Germline CDR1 and CDR2: SGHTA and FQGNSA. The CDR3 runs 16 residues. The CDR3: CASSTRTSGGRDTQYF. CDR3 DNA: TGTGCCAGCAGCACACGGACTAGCGGGGGCCGAGATACGCAGTATTTT.

The genes are TRBV5-1 and TRBJ1-3, with 7 nucleotides matching TRBD1. The germline V gene has CDR1 SGHRS and CDR2 YFSETQ. This CDR3 is built from 16 residues. J lost 0 bases, V lost 8 bases, and 11 bases had no gene match. The CDR3: CASTPTGQHSGNTIYF. The CDR3, as DNA: TGCGCCAGTACCCCTACGGGACAGCACTCTGGAAACACCATATATTTT.

The rearrangement uses TRBV9 and TRBJ2-2, with a tentative D call TRBD1 (6 bases). V was trimmed by 4 bases and J by 1 base, leaving 17 bases between them. The germline V gene encodes CDR1 SGDLS and CDR2 YYNGEE. The CDR3 sequence is 17 residues long. This CDR3 reads CASSPSPRGGNTGELFF. The CDR3 DNA follows: TGTGCCAGCAGCCCGAGCCCGCGAGGGGGGAACACCGGGGAGCTGTTTTTT.

The CDR3 protein is CASSPSAGFTDTQYF. CDR3 nucleotides: TGTGCCAGCAGCCCATCAGCGGGGTTCACAGATACGCAGTATTTT. The J gene is TRBJ2-3, the V gene TRBV6-2 or TRBV6-3; 7 bases match TRBD2. Germline CDR1 MNHEY, CDR2 SVGEGT. The CDR3 is 15 amino acids. V trimming: 6 bases; J trimming: 2 bases; junction bases outside the gene matches: 8.

This clone was recorded once. The CDR3 DNA sequence: TGTGCCAGCAGTTTCGGTCCTTACTATGGCTACACCTTC. Amino acids: CASSFGPYYGYTF. This chain links TRBV12-3 or TRBV12-4 with TRBJ1-2; D remains unclear. With 3 bases removed from V and 3 bases from J, the gap between germline ends came to 8 bases. The CDR3 covers 13 residues.

V usage is TRBV6-1 and J usage is TRBJ1-5; 7 bases map to TRBD1. V was pared by 2 bases and J by 8 bases, with 3 bases of the junction left unmatched. Germline CDR1 and CDR2: MNHNS and SASEGT. The CDR3 has 13 residues. Here the CDR3 reads CASSEQGVEPQHF. CDR3 bases: TGTGCCAGCAGTGAACAGGGGGTCGAGCCCCAGCATTTT.

The V gene is TRBV3-1 (or the pseudogene TRBV3-2), the J gene TRBJ1-5; possibly TRBD1 for D (5 bases). In germline, CDR1 is LGHDT, CDR2 YNNKEL (reference sequence). The CDR3 has 16 amino acids. Trimming shortened V by 1 base and J by 2 bases, and 12 bases separated the two germline ends. DNA of the CDR3: TGTGCCAGCAGCCAAGGGGGAGCGGGGGGCAATCAGCCCCAGCATTTT. This translates into CASSQGGAGGNQPQHF.